Below, 5 T cell receptor beta chains from the same sample are listed, as sequenced in a study of blood T cell repertoires in COVID-19. The protocol was immunoSEQ multiplex PCR, while the TCRdb copy is restricted to in-frame clones and leaves out a portion. The sample lists roughly 290,000 clones; around 87% were seen once. Specimen: peripheral blood. Every receptor here comes from a woman aged 45-60 years who had recovered from COVID-19.

The chain employs TRBV9 and TRBJ1-6, with 9 bases aligning to TRBD1. V trimming: 3 bases; J trimming: 9 bases; junction bases outside the gene matches: 7. Germline lookup yields CDR1 SGDLS and CDR2 YYNGEE. The CDR3 totals 15 residues. The CDR3, as DNA: TGTGCCAGCAGCGAGAATACAGGGGGCGCTTCACCCCTCCACTTT. It yields the protein CASSENTGGASPLHF.

The chain recombines TRBV2 with TRBJ2-4; 12 bases agree with TRBD2. The J segment lost 7 bases and the V segment lost 7 bases, leaving 5 bases of the junction unmatched. This CDR3 region has 14 residues. The germline V gene encodes CDR1 SNHLY and CDR2 FYNNEI. The CDR3 bases are TGTGCCAGCAATAGACTAGCGGGAGTGAACATTCAGTACTTC. Amino acids: CASNRLAGVNIQYF.

The chain employs TRBV4-3 and TRBJ2-1; D is ambiguous. The V end lost 0 bases, the J end lost 4 bases, and 7 bases lay between the germline ends. This CDR3 contains 14 residues. Germline CDR1 is LGHNA and CDR2 is YSLEER. This chain's CDR3 is CASSQDLRYNEQFF. In DNA form, the CDR3 reads TGCGCCAGCAGCCAAGATCTGAGGTACAATGAGCAGTTCTTC.

The chain carries TRBV5-1 and TRBJ1-1; TRBD1 matches 9 bases. The CDR3 is 13 residues long. The V gene end was trimmed by 4 bases and the J gene end by 11 bases; junction bases not matched to a gene: 9. The germline gives CDR1 SGHRS, CDR2 YFSETQ. CDR3 DNA sequence: TGCGCCAGCAGCCAAGGACAGGGGTTTTGGGCTTTCTTT. It specifies CASSQGQGFWAFF.

This chain uses TRBV19 with TRBJ1-5; D perhaps matches TRBD1 (6 bases). This CDR3 spans 15 amino acids. Trimming took 5 bases from V and 0 from J, leaving 11 bases between them. Germline values: CDR1 LNHDA, CDR2 SQIVND (reference sequence). The CDR3 nucleotides read TGTGCCAGTAGTGAACAGGGTTATAGCAATCAGCCCCAGCATTTT. Translation gives CASSEQGYSNQPQHF.